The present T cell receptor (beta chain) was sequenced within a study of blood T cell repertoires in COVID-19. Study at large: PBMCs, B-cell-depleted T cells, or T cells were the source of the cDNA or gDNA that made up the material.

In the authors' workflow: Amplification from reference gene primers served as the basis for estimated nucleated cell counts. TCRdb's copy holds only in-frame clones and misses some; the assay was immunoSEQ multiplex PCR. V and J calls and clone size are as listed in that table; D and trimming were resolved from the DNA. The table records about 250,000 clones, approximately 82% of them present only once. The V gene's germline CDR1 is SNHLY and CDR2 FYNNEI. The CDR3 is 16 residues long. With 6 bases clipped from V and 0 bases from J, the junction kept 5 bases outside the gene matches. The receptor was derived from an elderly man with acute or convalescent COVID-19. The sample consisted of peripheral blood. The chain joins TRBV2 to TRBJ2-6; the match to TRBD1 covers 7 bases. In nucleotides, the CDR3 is TGTGCCAGCAGACCGGGACAGAGCTCTGGGGCCAACGTCCTGACTTTC. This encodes CASRPGQSSGANVLTF.